Detailed here is one TCR beta chain. This specimen comes from a study of blood T cell repertoires in COVID-19. Across under 25 US areas, participants ranged in age from roughly 18 to 95 years. Some clones are missing from TCRdb's copy, which holds only in-frame ones; the method was immunoSEQ multiplex PCR. The profile shows roughly 290,000 clones, 80% to 90% of them singletons. V shed 4 bases and J 7 bases; nucleotides not matched to a gene: 8. The CDR3 is 15 residues long. CDR1 KGHSH and CDR2 LQKENI come from the germline V gene. The sequence derives from a man younger than 45 who had recovered from COVID-19. The rearrangement joins TRBV18 to TRBJ1-4; TRBD1 aligns across 8 bases. The sequenced sample consisted of PBMCs or T cells enriched from blood (not recorded which). The CDR3 bases are TGTGCCAGCTCACGAAATCAGGGGGCAGGTGAAAAACTGTTTTTT. This encodes CASSRNQGAGEKLFF.